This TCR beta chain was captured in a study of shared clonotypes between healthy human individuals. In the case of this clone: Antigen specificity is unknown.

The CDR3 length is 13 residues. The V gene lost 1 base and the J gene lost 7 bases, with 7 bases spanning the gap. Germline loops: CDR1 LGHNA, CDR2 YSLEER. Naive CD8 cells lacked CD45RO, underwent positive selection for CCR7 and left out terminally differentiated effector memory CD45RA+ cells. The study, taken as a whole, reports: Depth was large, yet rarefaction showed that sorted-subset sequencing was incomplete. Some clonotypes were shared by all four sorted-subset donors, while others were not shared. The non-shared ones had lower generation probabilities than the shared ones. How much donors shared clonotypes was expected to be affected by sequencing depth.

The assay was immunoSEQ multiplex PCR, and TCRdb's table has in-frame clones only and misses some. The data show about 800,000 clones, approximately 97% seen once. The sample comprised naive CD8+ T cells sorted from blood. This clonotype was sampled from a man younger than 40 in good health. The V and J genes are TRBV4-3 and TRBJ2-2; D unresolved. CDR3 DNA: TGCGCCAGCAGCCAAGTTAAGGGCGGGGAGCTGTTTTTT. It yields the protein CASSQVKGGELFF.